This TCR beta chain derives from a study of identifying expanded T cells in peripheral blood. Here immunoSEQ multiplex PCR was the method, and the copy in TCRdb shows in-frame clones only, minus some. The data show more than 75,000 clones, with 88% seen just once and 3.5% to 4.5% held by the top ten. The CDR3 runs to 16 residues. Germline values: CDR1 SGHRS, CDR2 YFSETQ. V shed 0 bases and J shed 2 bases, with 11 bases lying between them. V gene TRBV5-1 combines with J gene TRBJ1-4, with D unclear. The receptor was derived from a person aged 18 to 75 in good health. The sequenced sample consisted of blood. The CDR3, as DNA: TGCGCCAGCAGCTTGGCCGAGGCGGGGACTAATGAAAAACTGTTTTTT. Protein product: CASSLAEAGTNEKLFF. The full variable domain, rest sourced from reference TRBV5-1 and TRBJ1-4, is KAGVTQTPRYLIKTRGQQVTLSCSPISGHRSVSWYQQTPGQGLQFLFEYFSETQRNKGNFPGRFSGRQFSNSRSEMNVSTLELGDSALYLCASSLAEAGTNEKLFFGSGTQLSVL.